The next 19 T cell receptor beta chains were all read from a single sample in a study of shared clonotypes between healthy human individuals. The data were produced by immunoSEQ multiplex PCR, yet TCRdb's version contains in-frame clones alone and is incomplete. The data contain roughly 2,500,000 clones, roughly 93% of them singletons. Input material: naive CD4+ T cells from PBMCs. Subset specified: CD45RA+ positively selected. The receptors here all came from a man younger than 30 in good health. Some clones in this sample may be carry-over from other donors' samples.

This chain joins TRBV5-1 and TRBJ2-5, with TRBD1 identical over 7 bases. In germline, CDR1 is SGHRS, CDR2 YFSETQ. This CDR3 comprises 15 residues. After removal of 4 bases from V and 2 bases from J, the junction contained 8 bases not matched to a gene. Written as DNA, the CDR3 is TGCGCCAGCAGCCGAGACAGGGACCAACAAGAGACCCAGTACTTC. Its protein product is CASSRDRDQQETQYF.

The rearrangement links TRBV9 to TRBJ2-7; TRBD1 agrees at 8 bases. Unmatched junction bases numbered 12, after V lost 3 bases and J lost 4 bases. This CDR3 is built from 16 residues. Germline CDR1 is SGDLS and CDR2 is YYNGEE. As DNA, the CDR3 is TGTGCCAGCAGCGGGGGGACCGGGACAGGAGCATACGAGCAGTACTTC. It yields the protein CASSGGTGTGAYEQYF.

CDR3 coding DNA: TGTGCCAGCAGTTTATCGACTAGCGGGAGGCGCCCAGATACGCAGTATTTT. It specifies CASSLSTSGRRPDTQYF. V gene TRBV28 combines with J gene TRBJ2-3; 13 nucleotides match TRBD2. CDR3 size: 17 residues. The germline gives CDR1 MDHEN, CDR2 SYDVKM. Germline trimming cut 1 base from V and 4 bases from J; bases unmatched to any gene: 5.

The chain employs TRBV28 and TRBJ2-5; unclear D gene. The J call could be wrong; TRBJ2-7 is a better fit for the DNA end. Germline CDR1 reads MDHEN; CDR2 reads SYDVKM. This CDR3 region has 13 residues. The CDR3 loop is CASSRTHTYEQYF. In nucleotides, the CDR3 is TGTGCCAGCAGCCGGACCCACACCTACGAGCAGTACTTC.

V usage is TRBV28 and J usage is TRBJ1-2; D is possibly TRBD1 (6 bases). Germline CDR1 MDHEN, CDR2 SYDVKM. There are 18 residues in the CDR3. Between the trimmed V and J ends, which lost 4 bases and 2 bases, there was a span of 23 bases. DNA of the CDR3: TGTGCCAGCAGTTCCGCCCGTCCTACAGGGCCTCGGAACTATGGCTACACCTTC. Its translation is CASSSARPTGPRNYGYTF.

This rearrangement joins TRBV5-4 to TRBJ2-2, with TRBD2 identical over 14 bases. With 0 bases clipped from V and 6 bases from J, the junction kept 7 bases outside the gene matches. The CDR3 spans 18 residues. Germline V gene data show CDR1 as SGHNT and CDR2 as YYREEE (reference sequence). Here the CDR3 reads CASSLGGLAGASAGELFF. CDR3 nucleotide sequence: TGTGCCAGCAGCTTGGGGGGACTAGCGGGAGCTAGTGCCGGGGAGCTGTTTTTT.

The chain couples TRBV7-2 to TRBJ1-3; no clear D. Trimming left V 7 bases short and J 8 bases short, with 15 bases between. There are 13 residues in the CDR3. Germline-derived CDR1 and CDR2 are SGHTA and FQGNSA. CDR3 bases: TGTGCCAGCACCCTCCAAACCTATCACACCATATATTTT. This encodes CASTLQTYHTIYF.

This chain links TRBV27 with TRBJ1-1; the match to TRBD1 covers 8 bases. After removal of 6 bases from V and 7 bases from J, the junction contained 10 bases not matched to a gene. The V gene's germline CDR1 is MNHEY and CDR2 SMNVEV (reference sequence). CDR3 length: 14 residues. CDR3 nucleotides: TGTGCCAGCAGCTTGGACAGGGCCTCCGATGAAGCTTTCTTT. It codes for CASSLDRASDEAFF.

The chain uses TRBV5-4 and TRBJ2-5; tentative D call: TRBD2 (6 bases). Germline CDR1 and CDR2: SGHNT and YYREEE (reference sequence). Trimming pared 5 bases from V and 6 bases from J, leaving 20 bases between. This CDR3 contains 15 residues. The CDR3 nucleotides read TGTGCCAGCAGGCCGGGACTCAAAGACGGGCAGACCCAGTACTTC. Its translation: CASRPGLKDGQTQYF. The complete variable domain, with remaining parts taken from reference TRBV5-4 and TRBJ2-5, reads ETGVTQSPTHLIKTRGQQVTLRCSSQSGHNTVSWYQQALGQGPQFIFQYYREEENGRGNFPPRFSGLQFPNYSSELNVNALELDDSALYLCASRPGLKDGQTQYFGPGTRLLVL.

This sequence joins TRBV19 and TRBJ2-1; tentatively, D is TRBD1 or TRBD2 (6 bases each). Trimming took off 6 bases at V and 15 bases at J, with 24 bases between the two ends. This CDR3 is built from 14 residues. Per the germline V gene, CDR1 is LNHDA and CDR2 is SQIVND (reference sequence). The CDR3 region is CASSRGWGAGLPFF. For the CDR3, the DNA is TGTGCCAGTAGCCGCGGCTGGGGGGCGGGGCTGCCGTTCTTC.

The chain carries TRBV11-3 and TRBJ1-1; 8 bases are shared with TRBD1. The CDR3 length is 15 residues. Germline V gives CDR1 SGHNT, CDR2 YENEEA. Trimming at V came to 5 bases and at J to 0 bases, leaving 5 bases not matched to a gene. The CDR3 DNA reads as TGTGCCAGCAGCCTAAGACAGGGGCTGAACACTGAAGCTTTCTTT. It translates to CASSLRQGLNTEAFF.

The chain joins TRBV25-1 to TRBJ2-6, with no clear D. The CDR3 is 16 amino acids. Germline CDR1 and CDR2: MGHDK and SYGVNS. Trimming took 2 bases from V and 1 from J, leaving 9 bases between them. DNA for the CDR3: TGTGCCAGCAGTGAAACGCGGCCTTCTGGGGCCAACGTCCTGACTTTC. Protein: CASSETRPSGANVLTF. Complete variable domain (other parts from reference TRBV25-1 and TRBJ2-6): EADIYQTPRYLVIGTGKKITLECSQTMGHDKMYWYQQDPGMELHLIHYSYGVNSTEKGDLSSESTVSRIRTEHFPLTLESARPSHTSQYLCASSETRPSGANVLTFGAGSRLTVL.

The gene calls are TRBV2 and TRBJ2-4; D is possibly TRBD1 or TRBD2 (5 bases each). V lost 6 bases, J lost 4 bases, and 13 bases lay in between. Germline V lookup: CDR1 SNHLY, CDR2 FYNNEI. The CDR3 has 14 amino acids. The CDR3 coding sequence is TGTGCCAGCAGCGACGGGACGGATAAAAACATTCAGTACTTC. This translates into CASSDGTDKNIQYF.

The J gene is TRBJ1-3, the V gene TRBV7-2; D might be TRBD1 (6 bases). This CDR3 contains 16 residues. V lost 5 bases, J lost 2 bases, and 16 bases lay in between. The germline V gene encodes CDR1 SGHTA and CDR2 FQGNSA. CDR3 nucleotides: TGTGCCAGCAGCGCGGGACACACCATCCCTGGAAACACCATATATTTT. As protein: CASSAGHTIPGNTIYF.

The chain links TRBV5-1 to TRBJ1-4; TRBD1 agrees at 9 bases. This CDR3 region has 15 residues. J was trimmed by 8 bases and V by 0 bases; bases with no gene match: 5. Per the germline V gene, CDR1 is SGHRS and CDR2 is YFSETQ. The CDR3 DNA sequence: TGCGCCAGCAGCTTGGACAGGGGGCGAGGAGAAAAACTGTTTTTT. As protein: CASSLDRGRGEKLFF. Full variable domain (outside the CDR3, taken from reference TRBV5-1 and TRBJ1-4): KAGVTQTPRYLIKTRGQQVTLSCSPISGHRSVSWYQQTPGQGLQFLFEYFSETQRNKGNFPGRFSGRQFSNSRSEMNVSTLELGDSALYLCASSLDRGRGEKLFFGSGTQLSVL.

This chain's CDR3 is CATSGRQSYNEQFF. CDR3 coding DNA: TGTGCCACCAGCGGACGACAGTCCTACAATGAGCAGTTCTTC. This chain uses TRBV15 with TRBJ2-1, with TRBD1 as a possible D gene (5 bases). V was pared by 5 bases and J by 1 base, with 9 bases between. The germline CDR1 and CDR2 sequences are LNHNV and YYDKDF (reference sequence). The CDR3 is made up of 14 amino acids.

The chain couples TRBV5-4 to TRBJ2-1; 9 bases map to TRBD1. This CDR3 has 15 residues. J lost 3 bases, V lost 4 bases, and 5 bases had no gene match. CDR1 and CDR2 (germline): SGHNT, YYREEE (reference sequence). CDR3 in amino acids: CASSTDRGGYNEQFF. The CDR3 coding sequence is TGTGCCAGCAGCACGGACAGGGGAGGCTACAATGAGCAGTTCTTC. The variable domain in full, with the rest retrieved from reference TRBV5-4 and TRBJ2-1, is ETGVTQSPTHLIKTRGQQVTLRCSSQSGHNTVSWYQQALGQGPQFIFQYYREEENGRGNFPPRFSGLQFPNYSSELNVNALELDDSALYLCASSTDRGGYNEQFFGPGTRLTVL.

The V gene is TRBV28, the J gene TRBJ1-4, with D possibly being TRBD1 (6 bases). The CDR3 sequence is 16 residues long. Germline lookup yields CDR1 MDHEN and CDR2 SYDVKM. The V end was cut by 7 bases, the J end by 7 bases, with 22 bases between. The CDR3 DNA is TGTGCCAGCACCCATTCTCAGGCAGGGGCTAGTGAAAAACTGTTTTTT. It translates to CASTHSQAGASEKLFF.

The gene calls are TRBV18 and TRBJ2-5; no clear D gene. Trimming left V 5 bases short and J 0 bases short, with 10 bases between. The CDR3 covers 14 residues. The germline CDR1 and CDR2 sequences are KGHSH and LQKENI. CDR3 nucleotides: TGTGCCAGCTCAGCACGGTCGTACCAAGAGACCCAGTACTTC. Its protein is CASSARSYQETQYF.